These T cell receptor beta chains were read from a single sample in a study of beta chain features in type 1 diabetes. The assay was immunoSEQ multiplex PCR, and TCRdb's table has in-frame clones only and misses some. Of approximately 600,000 clones in the sample, approximately 13% were seen once. Sequenced: naive CD4+ T cells from blood. The source is a young man with type 1 diabetes. Each CDR3 is given without its conserved first and last residue. The order of the fields is V gene, J gene, D gene, CDR3 protein. The D gene is left open where the match is weak.

>TRBV15|TRBJ2-7|NA
ATSSRDTAYEQY
>TRBV2|TRBJ1-2|NA
ASSETDILGGYT
>TRBV7-9|TRBJ2-3|NA
ASSSGN
>TRBV7-2|TRBJ2-5|TRBD2
ASNSRLAGETQY
>TRBV4-3|TRBJ2-5|NA
ASSQDGNQETQY
>TRBV30|TRBJ1-5|NA
AWSVDTYNQPQH
>TRBV5-1|TRBJ2-3|NA
ASSLRGEVTDTQY
>TRBV27|TRBJ1-2|NA
ASRPSPVNGYT
>TRBV27|TRBJ2-6|NA
ASSPRVGANVLT
>TRBV2|TRBJ1-2|NA
ASSEQGFDYGYT
>TRBV7-9|TRBJ2-2|TRBD1
ATGTGNTGELF
>TRBV29-1|TRBJ2-7|NA
SVSRDTYEQY
>TRBV7-9|TRBJ1-2|NA
ASSFYPETGGYT
>TRBV30|TRBJ2-3|NA
AWSALVLGTDTQY
>TRBV6-5|TRBJ1-1|NA
ASSYSRGTEAF
>TRBV5-4|TRBJ1-2|NA
ASSFGSGENYGYT
>TRBV4-3|TRBJ1-3|NA
ASSQAGYTIY
>TRBV18|TRBJ1-6|NA
ASSPLSRQISYNSPLH
>TRBV11-2|TRBJ2-1|TRBD2
ASSRFQASGGANNEQF
>TRBV2|TRBJ2-1|NA
ASSLVSVSYNEQF
>TRBV4-1|TRBJ2-2|NA
ASSQDRSVLQGTGELF
>TRBV28|TRBJ2-3|TRBD1
ASSFDRVFTDTQY
>TRBV2|TRBJ2-7|TRBD1
ASSRDREYEQY
>TRBV7-2|TRBJ2-1|NA
ASSLAGGLGYEQF
>TRBV7-9|TRBJ2-1|TRBD2
AGGAGGTHNEQF
>TRBV4-3|TRBJ2-1|NA
ASSQESNRASYNEQF
>TRBV7-2|TRBJ1-5|NA
ASSSGAGQPQH